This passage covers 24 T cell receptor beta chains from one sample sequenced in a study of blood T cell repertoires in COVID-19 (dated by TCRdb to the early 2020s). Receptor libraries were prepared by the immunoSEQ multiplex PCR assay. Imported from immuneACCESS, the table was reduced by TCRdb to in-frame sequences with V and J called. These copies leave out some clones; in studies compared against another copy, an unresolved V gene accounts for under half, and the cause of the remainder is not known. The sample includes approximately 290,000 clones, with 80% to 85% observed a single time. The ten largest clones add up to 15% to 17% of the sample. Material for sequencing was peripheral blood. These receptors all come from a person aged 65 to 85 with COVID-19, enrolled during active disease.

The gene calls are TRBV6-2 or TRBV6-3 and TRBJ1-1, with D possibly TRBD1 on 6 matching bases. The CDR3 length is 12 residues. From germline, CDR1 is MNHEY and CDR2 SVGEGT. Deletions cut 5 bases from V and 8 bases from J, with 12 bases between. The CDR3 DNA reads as TGTGCCAGCAGTACAGGGACGATAGAAGCTTTCTTT. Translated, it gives CASSTGTIEAFF.

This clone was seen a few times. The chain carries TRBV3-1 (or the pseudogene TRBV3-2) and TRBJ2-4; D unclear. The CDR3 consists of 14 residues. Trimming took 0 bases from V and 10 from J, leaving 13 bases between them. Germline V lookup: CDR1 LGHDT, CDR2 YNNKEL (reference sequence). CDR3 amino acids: CASSQDRRPPIQYF. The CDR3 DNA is TGTGCCAGCAGCCAAGATCGGCGGCCGCCAATTCAGTACTTC.

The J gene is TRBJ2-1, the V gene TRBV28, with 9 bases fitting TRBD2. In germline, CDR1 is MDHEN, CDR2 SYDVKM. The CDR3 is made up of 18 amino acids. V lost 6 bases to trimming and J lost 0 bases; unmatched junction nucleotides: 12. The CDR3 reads CASSSWKTSGNSYNEQFF. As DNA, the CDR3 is TGTGCCAGCAGCTCATGGAAGACTAGCGGTAACTCCTACAATGAGCAGTTCTTC.

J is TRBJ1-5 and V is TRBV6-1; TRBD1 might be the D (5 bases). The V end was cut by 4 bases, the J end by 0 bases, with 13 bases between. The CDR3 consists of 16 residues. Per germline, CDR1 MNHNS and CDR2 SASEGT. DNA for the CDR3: TGTGCCAGCAGTGGGTCGACAGAGCCTAGCAATCAGCCCCAGCATTTT. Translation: CASSGSTEPSNQPQHF.

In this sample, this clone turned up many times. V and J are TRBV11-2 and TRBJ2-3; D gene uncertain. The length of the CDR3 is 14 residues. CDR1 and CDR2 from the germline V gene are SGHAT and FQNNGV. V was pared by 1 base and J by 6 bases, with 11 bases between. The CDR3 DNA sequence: TGTGCCAGCAGCTTAGGGTATGCGGCGGATACGCAGTATTTT. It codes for CASSLGYAADTQYF.

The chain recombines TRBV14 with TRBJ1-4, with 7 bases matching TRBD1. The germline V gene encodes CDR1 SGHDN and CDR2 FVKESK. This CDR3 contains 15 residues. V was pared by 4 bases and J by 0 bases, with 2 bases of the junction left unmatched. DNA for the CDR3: TGTGCCAGCAGCCTCGGGACAGCAACTAATGAAAAACTGTTTTTT. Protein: CASSLGTATNEKLFF.

The CDR3 coding sequence is TGTGCCAGCAGCACAGGGAGATACGAGCAGTACTTC. It is translated as CASSTGRYEQYF. The rearrangement joins TRBV6-5 to TRBJ2-7; D perhaps matches TRBD1 (6 bases). CDR3 length equals 12 residues. Germline CDR1 is MNHEY and CDR2 is SVGAGI. Trimming left V 6 bases short and J 4 bases short, with 10 bases between.

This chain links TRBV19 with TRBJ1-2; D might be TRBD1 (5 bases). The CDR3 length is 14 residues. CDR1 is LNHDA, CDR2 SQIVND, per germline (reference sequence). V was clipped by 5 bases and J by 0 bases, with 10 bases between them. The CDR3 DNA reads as TGTGCCAGTAGTCAACAGGCATCTAACTATGGCTACACCTTC. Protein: CASSQQASNYGYTF.

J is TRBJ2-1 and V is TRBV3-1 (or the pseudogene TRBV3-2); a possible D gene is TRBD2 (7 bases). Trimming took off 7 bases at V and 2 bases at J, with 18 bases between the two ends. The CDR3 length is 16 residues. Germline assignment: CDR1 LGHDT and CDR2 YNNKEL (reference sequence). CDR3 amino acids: CASTTGRAPAYNEQFF. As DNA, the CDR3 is TGTGCCAGCACTACAGGGAGGGCCCCGGCCTACAATGAGCAGTTCTTC.

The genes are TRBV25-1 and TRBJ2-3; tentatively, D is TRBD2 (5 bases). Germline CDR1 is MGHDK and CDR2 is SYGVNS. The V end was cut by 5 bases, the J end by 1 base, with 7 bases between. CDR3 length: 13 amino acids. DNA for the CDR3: TGTGCCAGCAGTAAAGCGGGCACAGATACGCAGTATTTT. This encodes CASSKAGTDTQYF.

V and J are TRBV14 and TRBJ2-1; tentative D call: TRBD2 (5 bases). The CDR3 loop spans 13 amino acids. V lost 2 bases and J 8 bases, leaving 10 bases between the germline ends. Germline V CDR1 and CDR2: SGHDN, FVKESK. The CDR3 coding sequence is TGTGCCAGCAGCCAACAACCGGGGTATGAGCAGTTCTTC. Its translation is CASSQQPGYEQFF.

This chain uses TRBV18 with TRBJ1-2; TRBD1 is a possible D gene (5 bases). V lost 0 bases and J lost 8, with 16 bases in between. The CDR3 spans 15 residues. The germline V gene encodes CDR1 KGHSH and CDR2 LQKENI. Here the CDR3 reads CASSPPKDGTNGYTF. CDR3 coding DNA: TGTGCCAGCTCACCACCCAAGGACGGGACTAACGGCTACACCTTC.

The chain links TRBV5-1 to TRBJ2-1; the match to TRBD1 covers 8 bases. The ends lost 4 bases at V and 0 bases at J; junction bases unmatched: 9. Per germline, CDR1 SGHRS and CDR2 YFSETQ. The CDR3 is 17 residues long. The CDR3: CASSTQTGASSYNEQFF. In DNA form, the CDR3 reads TGCGCCAGCAGCACCCAGACAGGGGCGAGCTCCTACAATGAGCAGTTCTTC.

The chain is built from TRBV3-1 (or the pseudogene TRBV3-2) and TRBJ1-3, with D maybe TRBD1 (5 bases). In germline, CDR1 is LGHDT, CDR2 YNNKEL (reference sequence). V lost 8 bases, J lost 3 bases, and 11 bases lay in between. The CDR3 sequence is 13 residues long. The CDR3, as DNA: TGTGCCAGCCAGCAGGGCGGTGGAAACACCATATATTTT. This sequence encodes CASQQGGGNTIYF.

In nucleotides, the CDR3 is TGTGCCAGCAGCTTGGCTCGGGTTAGTAGCACAGATACGCAGTATTTT. It is translated as CASSLARVSSTDTQYF. J is TRBJ2-3 and V is TRBV5-4; D is undetermined. The length of the CDR3 is 16 residues. CDR1 is SGHNT, CDR2 YYREEE, per germline (reference sequence). The V gene lost 0 bases and the J gene lost 0 bases, with 11 bases spanning the gap.

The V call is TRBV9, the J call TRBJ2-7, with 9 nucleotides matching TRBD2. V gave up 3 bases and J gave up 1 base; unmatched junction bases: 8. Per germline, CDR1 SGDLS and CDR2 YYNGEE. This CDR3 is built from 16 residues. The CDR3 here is CASSARLAAQSYEQYF. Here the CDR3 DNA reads TGTGCCAGCAGCGCCAGACTAGCGGCCCAATCCTACGAGCAGTACTTC.

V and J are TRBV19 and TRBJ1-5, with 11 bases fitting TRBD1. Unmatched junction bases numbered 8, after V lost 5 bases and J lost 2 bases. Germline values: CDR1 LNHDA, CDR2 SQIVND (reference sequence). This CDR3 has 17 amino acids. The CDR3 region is CASSGGTGGRRNQPQHF. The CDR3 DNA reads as TGTGCCAGTAGTGGGGGGACAGGGGGAAGGCGCAATCAGCCCCAGCATTTT. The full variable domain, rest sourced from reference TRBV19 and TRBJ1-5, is DGGITQSPKYLFRKEGQNVTLSCEQNLNHDAMYWYRQDPGQGLRLIYYSQIVNDFQKGDIAEGYSVSREKKESFPLTVTSAQKNPTAFYLCASSGGTGGRRNQPQHFGDGTRLSIL.

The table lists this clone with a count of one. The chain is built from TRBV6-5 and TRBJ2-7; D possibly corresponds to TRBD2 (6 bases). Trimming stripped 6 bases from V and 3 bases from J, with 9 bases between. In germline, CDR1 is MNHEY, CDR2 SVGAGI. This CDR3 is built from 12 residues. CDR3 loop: CASRFGSYEQYF. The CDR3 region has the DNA TGTGCCAGCAGGTTCGGGAGCTACGAGCAGTACTTC.

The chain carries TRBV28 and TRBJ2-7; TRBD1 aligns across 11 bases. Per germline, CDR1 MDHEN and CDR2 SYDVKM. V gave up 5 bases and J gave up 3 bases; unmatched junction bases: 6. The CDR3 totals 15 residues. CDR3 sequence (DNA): TGTGCCAGCAGTCCCGCCGGGACAGGGGGCTACGAGCAGTACTTC. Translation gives CASSPAGTGGYEQYF.

CDR3 in amino acids: CSVETPADTQYF. In DNA form, the CDR3 reads TGCAGCGTTGAGACACCCGCAGATACGCAGTATTTT. This chain connects TRBV29-1 to TRBJ2-3; D remains unclear. Trimming took off 3 bases at V and 4 bases at J, with 8 bases between the two ends. This CDR3 has 12 residues. Germline lookup yields CDR1 SQVTM and CDR2 ANQGSEA.

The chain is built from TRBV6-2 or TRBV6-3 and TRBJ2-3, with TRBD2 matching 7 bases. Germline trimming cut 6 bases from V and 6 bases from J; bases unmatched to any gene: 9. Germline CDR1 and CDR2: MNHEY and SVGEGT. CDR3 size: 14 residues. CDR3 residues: CASSHGLESDTQYF. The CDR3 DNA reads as TGTGCCAGCAGCCATGGACTAGAATCCGATACGCAGTATTTT.

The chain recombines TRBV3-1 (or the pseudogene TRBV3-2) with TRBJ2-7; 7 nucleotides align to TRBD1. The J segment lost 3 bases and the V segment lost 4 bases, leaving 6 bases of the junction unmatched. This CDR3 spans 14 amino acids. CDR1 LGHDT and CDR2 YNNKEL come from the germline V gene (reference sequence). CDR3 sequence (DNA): TGTGCCAGCAGCCCTGGGACAGTAAGCTACGAGCAGTACTTC. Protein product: CASSPGTVSYEQYF.

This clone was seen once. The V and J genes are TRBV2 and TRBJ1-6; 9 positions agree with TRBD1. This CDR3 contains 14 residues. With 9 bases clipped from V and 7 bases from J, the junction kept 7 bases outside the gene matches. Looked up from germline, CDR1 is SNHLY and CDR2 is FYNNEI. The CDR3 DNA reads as TGTGCCAGAAAAACCGGGACAGGGAATTCACCCCTCCACTTT. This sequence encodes CARKTGTGNSPLHF.

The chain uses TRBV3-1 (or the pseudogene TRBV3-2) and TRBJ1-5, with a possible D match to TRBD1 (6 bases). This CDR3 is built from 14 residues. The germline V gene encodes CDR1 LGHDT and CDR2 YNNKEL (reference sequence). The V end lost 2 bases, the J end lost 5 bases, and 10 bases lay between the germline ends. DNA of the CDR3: TGTGCCAGCAGCCAACGACAGGTGGATCAGCCCCAGCATTTT. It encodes CASSQRQVDQPQHF.